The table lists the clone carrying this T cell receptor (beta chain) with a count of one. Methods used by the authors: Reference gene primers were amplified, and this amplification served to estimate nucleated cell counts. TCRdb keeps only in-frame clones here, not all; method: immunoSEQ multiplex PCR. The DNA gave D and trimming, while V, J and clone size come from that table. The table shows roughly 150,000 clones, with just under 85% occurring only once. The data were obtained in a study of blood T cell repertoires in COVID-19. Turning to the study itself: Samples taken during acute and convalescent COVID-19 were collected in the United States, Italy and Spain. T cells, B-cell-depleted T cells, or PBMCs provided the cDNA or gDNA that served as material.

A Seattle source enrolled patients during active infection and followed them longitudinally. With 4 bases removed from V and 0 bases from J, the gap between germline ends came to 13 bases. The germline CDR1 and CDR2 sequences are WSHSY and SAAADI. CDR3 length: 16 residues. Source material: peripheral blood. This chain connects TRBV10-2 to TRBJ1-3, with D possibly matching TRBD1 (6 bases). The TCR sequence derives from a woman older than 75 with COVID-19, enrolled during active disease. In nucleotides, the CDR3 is TGCGCCAGCAGTGGACCCCGGGACATCTCTGGAAACACCATATATTTT. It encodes CASSGPRDISGNTIYF.